This T cell receptor (beta chain) was retrieved from a study of human T cells and chemical hapten exposure. Study-level points and caveats: Having alopecia, the donors may differ immunologically from healthy people.

Time point given: patch test 3, about 24 weeks after DPC sensitization. Treatment given: therapeutic diphenylcyclopropenone sensitization with weekly scalp DPC. Suited to DPC and affected by alopecia, the donors ranged from 18 to 70 years old. This clonotype has just a few counts. The antigen remains unidentified. From the RACE reads, TCRdb called clonotypes with MiXCR, one entry per CDR3 protein. The profile shows roughly 200,000 distinct CDR3 sequences, 24% of them singletons. V dropped 0 bases and J dropped 2 bases, with 10 bases sitting between them. Germline assignment: CDR1 LNHNV and CDR2 YYDKDF (reference sequence). This CDR3 region has 15 residues.

The gene calls are TRBV15 and TRBJ2-5; no clear D gene. The source is a woman aged 40 to 55 with alopecia areata. Some clones in this sample may be carry-over from other donors' samples. Material: whole blood, obtained in connection with sensitization to the hapten diphenylcyclopropenone (DPC). The CDR3 coding sequence is TGTGCCACCAGCAGAGATCGTGCCGGACAAGAGACCCAGTACTTC. It translates to CATSRDRAGQETQYF.